Listed below are T cell receptor beta chains from one sample, sequenced in a study of cytomegalovirus exposure and HLA in healthy donors. Libraries were prepared by immunoSEQ multiplex PCR; TCRdb keeps only in-frame clonotypes and omits some of them. The sample has about 130,000 clones; approximately 80% are singletons. The source material was PBMCs. The source is a man aged 25-45 years in good health and CMV-seropositive. Both conserved end residues are part of each CDR3. The D gene is left open where the match is weak. A clone size is listed for some rows: how often the clone was seen (once, few, many), or a class if it is expanded.

d_call	v_call	cdr3_length	clone_size	j_call	cdr3_aa	cdr3_nt
.	TRBV7-8	15	.	TRBJ2-3	CASSLSSGPTDTQYF	TGTGCCAGCAGCTTAAGTAGCGGCCCCACAGATACGCAGTATTTT
TRBD1	TRBV4-2	16	.	TRBJ1-4	CASSQEKGTGGEKLFF	TGTGCCAGCAGCCAAGAGAAGGGGACAGGGGGTGAAAAACTGTTTTTT
.	TRBV2	16	.	TRBJ1-1	CASRDISRQVSAEAFF	TGTGCCAGCAGGGATATATCGAGACAGGTCAGCGCTGAAGCTTTCTTT
TRBD1	TRBV7-9	16	.	TRBJ2-3	CASSLTGGAGTDTQYF	TGTGCCAGCAGCCTGACAGGGGGCGCTGGCACAGATACGCAGTATTTT
TRBD1	TRBV11-2	15	few	TRBJ2-1	CASSSGTGGIYEQFF	TGTGCCAGCAGCTCCGGGACAGGGGGGATATATGAGCAGTTCTTC
.	TRBV4-1	14	.	TRBJ2-3	CASSQSQGLDTQYF	TGCGCCAGCAGCCAAAGCCAGGGACTTGATACGCAGTATTTT
TRBD1	TRBV7-2	14	.	TRBJ2-3	CASSLALPTGGNHF	TGTGCCAGCAGCTTAGCTCTTCCGACAGGGGGCAATCATTTT
.	TRBV6-5	13	.	TRBJ2-7	CASRSTVNYEQYF	TGTGCCAGCAGGTCGACAGTAAACTACGAGCAGTACTTC
.	TRBV28	12	.	TRBJ1-1	CASSLWRTEAFF	TGTGCCAGCAGTTTATGGAGGACTGAAGCTTTCTTT
TRBD2	TRBV19	15	.	TRBJ2-2	CASRVAGGGTGELFF	TGTGCCAGTAGGGTAGCGGGGGGGGGAACCGGGGAGCTGTTTTTT